The 7 T cell receptor beta chains given below trace back to one sample, sequenced in a study of draining lymph node invasion in breast cancer. From the bulk RNA-seq reads, TCRdb called clonotypes with MiXCR, one entry per CDR3 protein. The repertoire holds more than 300 distinct CDR3 sequences, with about 23% as singletons. The CD4+ CD45RA- CD25high gate defined the sorted memory regulatory T cells. The sequenced material came from sorted memory Tregs from the tumor. The source of these receptors is a female donor with luminal breast cancer.

Only a few counts were recorded for this clonotype. This chain connects TRBV7-9 to TRBJ1-2; TRBD1 matches at 7 bases. Germline V gene data show CDR1 as SEHNR and CDR2 as FQNEAQ (reference sequence). This CDR3 is built from 14 residues. Unmatched junction bases numbered 15, after V lost 10 bases and J lost 7 bases. The CDR3 coding sequence is TGTGCCACAAGGGATCCGGGACAGAAAACTGGCTACACCTTC. It specifies CATRDPGQKTGYTF.

The genes are TRBV15 and TRBJ2-5, with 10 positions matching TRBD1. The CDR3 has 15 amino acids. Germline CDR1 is LNHNV and CDR2 is YYDKDF (reference sequence). J lost 5 bases, V lost 0 bases, and 3 bases had no gene match. The CDR3 loop reads CATSRETGGWETQYF. CDR3 DNA: TGTGCCACCAGCAGAGAGACAGGGGGCTGGGAGACCCAGTACTTC.

This chain joins TRBV28 and TRBJ2-1, with 8 positions matching TRBD2. V gave up 3 bases and J gave up 9 bases; unmatched junction bases: 10. The germline CDR1 and CDR2 sequences are MDHEN and SYDVKM. This CDR3 is 15 amino acids long. The DNA for the CDR3 is TGTGCCAGCAGTTTCAGATTCCCGAGCGGGAGTGAGCAGTTCTTC. Translation: CASSFRFPSGSEQFF.

V gene TRBV19 combines with J gene TRBJ1-1, with D possibly TRBD1 on 5 matching bases. Germline values: CDR1 LNHDA, CDR2 SQIVND (reference sequence). V was trimmed by 5 bases and J by 4 bases, leaving 20 bases between them. The CDR3 runs to 16 residues. This CDR3 is CASSPVGPPRSTEAFF. Here the CDR3 DNA reads TGTGCCAGTAGTCCAGTGGGACCGCCCCGGTCCACTGAAGCTTTCTTT.

This clonotype is deemed hyperexpanded. The rearrangement joins TRBV6-5 to TRBJ1-1; D is unclear. The CDR3 runs 13 residues. Trimming removed 8 bases at V and 0 bases at J, with 10 bases between. In germline, CDR1 is MNHEY, CDR2 SVGAGI. The CDR3 sequence is CASALGVNTEAFF. The CDR3 DNA sequence: TGTGCCAGCGCGCTCGGGGTGAACACTGAAGCTTTCTTT.

The J gene is TRBJ1-3, the V gene TRBV18, with TRBD1 identical over 10 bases. Germline V gene lookup returns CDR1 KGHSH and CDR2 LQKENI. Germline trimming cut 3 bases from V and 2 bases from J; bases unmatched to any gene: 4. The CDR3 is 16 residues long. CDR3 protein: CASSPTGTGAGNTIYF. Here the CDR3 DNA reads TGTGCCAGCTCACCCACCGGGACAGGGGCTGGAAACACCATATATTTT.

Relative to its sample, this clonotype is hyperexpanded. The J gene is TRBJ1-5, the V gene TRBV4-2; unclear D gene. The CDR3 has 16 amino acids. Trimming left V 1 base short and J 2 bases short, with 12 bases between. CDR1 LGHNA and CDR2 YNFKEQ come from the germline V gene. The CDR3 protein is CASSQGEAGGNQPQHF. The CDR3 DNA reads as TGTGCCAGCAGCCAAGGGGAAGCGGGAGGCAATCAGCCCCAGCATTTT.